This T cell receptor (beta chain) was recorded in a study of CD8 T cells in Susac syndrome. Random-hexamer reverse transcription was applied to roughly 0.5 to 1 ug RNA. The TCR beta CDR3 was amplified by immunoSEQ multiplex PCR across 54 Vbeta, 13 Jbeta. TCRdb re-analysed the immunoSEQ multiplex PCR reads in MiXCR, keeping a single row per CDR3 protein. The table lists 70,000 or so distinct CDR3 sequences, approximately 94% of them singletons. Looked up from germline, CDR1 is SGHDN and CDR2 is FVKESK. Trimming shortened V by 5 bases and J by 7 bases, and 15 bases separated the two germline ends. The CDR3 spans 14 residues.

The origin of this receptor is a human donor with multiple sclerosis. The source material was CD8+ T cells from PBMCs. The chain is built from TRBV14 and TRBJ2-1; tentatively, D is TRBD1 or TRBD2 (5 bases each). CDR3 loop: CASSTLGTVNEQFF. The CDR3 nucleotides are TGTGCCAGCAGCACCTTGGGGACGGTAAATGAGCAGTTCTTC.